The sample holds a few counts of the clone carrying this T cell receptor (beta chain). Original processing notes: Amplifying reference gene primers gave estimates of nucleated cell counts. Libraries were prepared by immunoSEQ multiplex PCR; TCRdb keeps only in-frame clonotypes and omits some of them. The V and J calls and the clone size are those of that table, but D and trimming were determined from the DNA. The repertoire holds some 350,000 clones, with about 86% as singletons. The record originates from a study of blood T cell repertoires in COVID-19. Overall study: Acute-phase and convalescent COVID-19 samples originated in the United States, Italy and Spain. Nucleic acid was either cDNA or gDNA, and it came from T cells, B-cell-depleted T cells, or PBMCs.

The germline gives CDR1 SGHDT, CDR2 YYEEEE. There are 15 residues in the CDR3. Trimming shortened V by 4 bases and J by 0 bases, and 14 bases separated the two germline ends. This receptor was taken from a young man with active or convalescent COVID-19. The rearrangement joins TRBV5-6 to TRBJ2-7; D might be TRBD1 (6 bases). Sequenced material: peripheral blood. CDR3 coding DNA: TGTGCCAGCAGCAGCCAGGGGCGGTTCTCCTACGAGCAGTACTTC. The encoded protein is CASSSQGRFSYEQYF.